The TCR beta chain described here comes from a study of blood T cell repertoires in COVID-19. Overall study context: Samples came from the United States, Italy and Spain, spanning acute and convalescent COVID-19. Nucleic acid was either cDNA or gDNA, and it came from T cells, B-cell-depleted T cells, or PBMCs.

Authors' data handling: Estimation of nucleated cell counts relied on the amplification of reference gene primers. Using immunoSEQ multiplex PCR, the repertoire was profiled, and TCRdb retains in-frame clones only, with some absent. V and J calls and clone size come straight from that table; D and trimming were deduced from the DNA. The sample contains roughly 500,000 clones, 89% of which appear only once. Enrolment of Seattle patients took place during active infection, and they were followed longitudinally. Sequencing was carried out using peripheral blood. This receptor was identified in a man aged 18 to 30 with COVID-19, enrolled during active disease.

The CDR3: CASSSLGASEQFF. CDR3 bases: TGTGCCAGCAGTTCCCTGGGGGCCTCGGAGCAGTTCTTC. V is TRBV12-3 or TRBV12-4 and J is TRBJ2-1; tentatively, D is TRBD1 (6 bases). This CDR3 is 13 amino acids long. Trimming took off 4 bases at V and 10 bases at J, with 14 bases between the two ends.